A single sample gave rise to the 21 T cell receptor beta chains below, sequenced in a study of Ad26.COV2.S vaccination and SARS-CoV-2 variants. Assay used: immunoSEQ multiplex PCR; TCRdb lists only in-frame clones, some missing. The sample carries around 400,000 clones, over 75% recorded once. Treatment here: some 20 received Ad26.COV2.S at low or high dose, single or two shots; about 5 received placebo; per-sample allocation not given. Sample collection was performed on day 63 after the first vaccine or placebo injection. The source material was peripheral blood, sampled in a trial of Ad26.COV2.S vaccine versus placebo. Receptor source: a person aged 18-60 years who received the Ad26.COV2.S COVID-19 vaccine or a placebo.

The CDR3 DNA reads TGCGCCAGCATGCTAGCGGGAGGGCCAGCAGATACGCAGTATTTT. Amino acid sequence: CASMLAGGPADTQYF. The rearrangement joins TRBV10-2 to TRBJ2-3, with 12 nucleotides matching TRBD2. The CDR3 runs to 15 residues. The V segment lost 7 bases and the J segment 4 bases; nucleotides outside the gene matches: 6. The V gene's germline CDR1 is WSHSY and CDR2 SAAADI.

This chain joins TRBV14 and TRBJ2-1; tentative D call: TRBD2 (5 bases). Trimming cost V 4 bases and J 7 bases, with 17 bases left between them. CDR1 and CDR2 (germline): SGHDN, FVKESK. The CDR3 contains 15 residues. The CDR3 DNA reads TGTGCCAGCAGCCCAGAAGAACTAGGTTGGAATGAGCAGTTCTTC. It yields the protein CASSPEELGWNEQFF.

The chain joins TRBV5-4 to TRBJ2-1; D ambiguous. CDR3 length equals 12 residues. V was cut by 7 bases and J by 7 bases, with 12 bases left in between. Germline CDR1 reads SGHNT; CDR2 reads YYREEE (reference sequence). CDR3 coding DNA: TGTGCCAGCGGTTACCTCGTTAATGAGCAGTTCTTC. This codes for CASGYLVNEQFF.

CDR3 region: CASSVYVGVRKAGELFF. As DNA, the CDR3 is TGTGCCAGCAGCGTATATGTAGGGGTGAGAAAGGCCGGGGAGCTGTTTTTT. The gene calls are TRBV9 and TRBJ2-2; tentatively, D is TRBD1 (5 bases). Germline loops: CDR1 SGDLS, CDR2 YYNGEE. Trimming removed 1 base at V and 6 bases at J, with 19 bases between. This CDR3 comprises 17 residues.

The chain joins TRBV5-1 to TRBJ2-7; 8 bases align to TRBD2. J gave up 0 bases and V 4 bases, and 9 bases lay outside the gene matches. Germline CDR1 is SGHRS and CDR2 is YFSETQ. This CDR3 is built from 16 residues. CDR3 in DNA: TGCGCCAGCAGCACAGGGACTAGGCCCTCCTCCTACGAGCAGTACTTC. Translating gives CASSTGTRPSSYEQYF.

The chain has TRBV20-1 and TRBJ2-1; TRBD2 matches at 8 bases. The trim removed 3 bases at V and 0 bases at J, leaving 7 bases unmatched. This CDR3 has 16 amino acids. The germline CDR1 and CDR2 sequences are DFQATT and SNEGSKA (reference sequence). The CDR3 coding sequence is TGCAGTGCTAGTGACATAGCGGGACTCTCCTACAATGAGCAGTTCTTC. It specifies CSASDIAGLSYNEQFF.

The CDR3 here is CASSLQGMETQYF. The DNA of the CDR3 is TGTGCCAGCAGCCTCCAGGGGATGGAGACCCAGTACTTC. This chain links TRBV5-4 with TRBJ2-5; tentative D call: TRBD1 (6 bases). Deletions cut 4 bases from V and 5 bases from J, with 12 bases between. The CDR3 covers 13 residues. Germline V CDR1 and CDR2: SGHNT, YYREEE (reference sequence).

This sequence joins TRBV29-1 and TRBJ2-7; D is unresolved. Trimming pared 7 bases from V and 5 bases from J, leaving 15 bases between. Germline CDR1 reads SQVTM; CDR2 reads ANQGSEA. This CDR3 spans 12 amino acids. The CDR3 DNA follows: TGCAGCGCCAGGACCCCTGGAGACGAGCAGTACTTC. Its translation is CSARTPGDEQYF.

The rearrangement joins TRBV6-6 to TRBJ2-1, with unresolved D. Germline V gene lookup returns CDR1 MNHNY and CDR2 SVGAGI (reference sequence). The V end lost 10 bases, the J end lost 2 bases, and 18 bases lay between the germline ends. The CDR3 is 15 amino acids. The CDR3 DNA follows: TGTGCCACTTCAGAAGTTTCCGCGACCTACAATGAGCAGTTCTTC. Protein product: CATSEVSATYNEQFF.

The chain joins TRBV9 to TRBJ2-3, with D possibly matching TRBD1 (5 bases). Germline assignment: CDR1 SGDLS and CDR2 YYNGEE. V lost 0 bases and J lost 2, with 10 bases in between. The CDR3 sequence is 15 residues long. CDR3 nucleotides: TGTGCCAGCAGCGTAGAAGCGACAGACACAGATACGCAGTATTTT. It specifies CASSVEATDTDTQYF.

The chain carries TRBV7-9 and TRBJ1-4, with D perhaps TRBD1 (6 bases). V dropped 4 bases and J dropped 8 bases, with 11 bases sitting between them. Germline CDR1 and CDR2: SEHNR and FQNEAQ (reference sequence). CDR3 length equals 13 residues. The CDR3 protein is CASSSQGREKLFF. In nucleotides, the CDR3 is TGTGCCAGCAGCTCCCAGGGGAGAGAAAAACTGTTTTTT.

This clone occurred once. This chain links TRBV15 with TRBJ1-6; D uncertain. Trimming shortened V by 4 bases and J by 8 bases, and 6 bases separated the two germline ends. The CDR3 is 12 residues long. Germline V gene lookup returns CDR1 LNHNV and CDR2 YYDKDF (reference sequence). CDR3 residues: CATSKLDSPLHF. In DNA form, the CDR3 reads TGTGCCACCAGCAAACTGGATTCACCCCTCCACTTT.

This chain uses TRBV11-3 with TRBJ1-1; D is perhaps TRBD1 (6 bases). Germline loops: CDR1 SGHNT, CDR2 YENEEA. The CDR3 runs to 16 residues. V lost 1 base, J lost 3 bases, and 15 bases lay in between. DNA of the CDR3: TGTGCCAGCAGCTTAGGAGGGGGGGGACCGGACACTGAAGCTTTCTTT. This codes for CASSLGGGGPDTEAFF.

The chain combines TRBV3-1 (or the pseudogene TRBV3-2) with TRBJ1-1; D not resolved. The germline CDR1 and CDR2 sequences are LGHDT and YNNKEL (reference sequence). This CDR3 contains 11 residues. V was shortened by 8 bases and J by 1 base, with 5 bases between the two germline ends. The CDR3 loop reads CASWGNTEAFF. The DNA of the CDR3 is TGTGCCAGCTGGGGGAACACTGAAGCTTTCTTT.

The CDR3: CASSGGFLVGEWSYEQYF. CDR3 coding DNA: TGTGCCAGCAGTGGCGGGTTCCTAGTGGGAGAGTGGTCCTACGAGCAGTACTTC. The chain employs TRBV2 and TRBJ2-7, with D tentatively TRBD2 (5 bases). The length of the CDR3 is 18 residues. Trimming shortened V by 4 bases and J by 1 base, and 23 bases separated the two germline ends. Germline CDR1 SNHLY, CDR2 FYNNEI.

The rearrangement links TRBV11-2 to TRBJ2-5; no definite D call. The CDR3 length is 12 residues. Germline V gene sequence: CDR1 SGHAT, CDR2 FQNNGV. V lost 5 bases, J lost 1 base, and 5 bases lay in between. The CDR3 loop is CASSSLQETQYF. CDR3 DNA: TGTGCCAGCAGCAGCCTCCAAGAGACCCAGTACTTC.

The V call is TRBV29-1, the J call TRBJ2-7; D might be TRBD1 (5 bases). CDR3 length equals 12 residues. V lost 5 bases and J lost 4, with 12 bases in between. Germline lookup yields CDR1 SQVTM and CDR2 ANQGSEA. CDR3 sequence (DNA): TGCAGCGTTCAGGGCCCCGGGTACGAGCAGTACTTC. Its protein product is CSVQGPGYEQYF.

The genes are TRBV10-3 and TRBJ2-2; no clear D gene. The CDR3 loop spans 12 amino acids. The germline V gene has CDR1 ENHRY and CDR2 SYGVKD. V was shortened by 0 bases and J by 9 bases, with 5 bases between the two germline ends. CDR3 in amino acids: CAISESSRELFF. CDR3 DNA sequence: TGTGCCATCAGTGAGTCGTCGCGGGAGCTGTTTTTT.

To note about this clone: At one end the junction does not follow the germline gene, possibly because of a read error. This sequence joins TRBV7-7 and TRBJ2-1, with 7 nucleotides matching TRBD1. The CDR3 extends over 13 amino acids. CDR1 SSHAT and CDR2 FNYEAQ come from the germline V gene (reference sequence). Here the CDR3 reads CASSLRGQNEQFF. The CDR3 nucleotides are TGTGCTAGCAGCTTAAGGGGGCAAAATGAGCAGTTCTTC.

The rearrangement uses TRBV4-2 and TRBJ2-7; D is possibly TRBD2 (6 bases). The V gene's germline CDR1 is LGHNA and CDR2 YNFKEQ. This CDR3 has 15 residues. V lost 4 bases to trimming and J lost 1 base, with 14 bases between them. The CDR3 region has the DNA TGTGCCAGCAGCCCCCCCAGCGGGCAGTCCTACGAGCAGTACTTC. It codes for CASSPPSGQSYEQYF.

The V gene is TRBV27, the J gene TRBJ2-3; possibly TRBD2 for D (5 bases). The CDR3 runs to 14 residues. V dropped 6 bases and J dropped 1 base, with 11 bases sitting between them. Per germline, CDR1 MNHEY and CDR2 SMNVEV (reference sequence). CDR3 residues: CASRILVGTDTQYF. CDR3 DNA: TGTGCCAGCAGGATACTAGTAGGCACAGATACGCAGTATTTT.